This T cell receptor beta chain was documented in a study of blood T cell repertoires in COVID-19. As for the study in general: Samples of COVID-19 (acute and convalescent) were obtained from the United States, Italy and Spain.

Germline V gene lookup returns CDR1 SGHRS and CDR2 YFSETQ. Unmatched junction bases numbered 12, after V lost 4 bases and J lost 3 bases. The CDR3 is 17 amino acids. Profiling relied on immunoSEQ multiplex PCR, and the TCRdb table lists in-frame clones only, not all of them. The repertoire includes tens of thousands of clones, 80% to 90% of them detected once, and approximately 13% sits in the top ten. Sequencing was done on a sample of peripheral blood. The chain employs TRBV5-1 and TRBJ2-5; 10 positions match TRBD2. This sequence was found in a human donor in a cohort sampled during active COVID-19. The donor label of this sample is uncertain. DNA for the CDR3: TGCGCCAGCAGCCCTACGCCCAGTAGCGGGGGGAAAGAGACCCAGTACTTC. Its translation is CASSPTPSSGGKETQYF.